This TCR beta chain appears in the sequencing data of a study of blood T cell repertoires in COVID-19. Germline V gives CDR1 MRHNA, CDR2 SNTAGT. V trimming: 6 bases; J trimming: 9 bases; junction bases outside the gene matches: 11. This CDR3 has 14 amino acids. Sequencing used immunoSEQ multiplex PCR; TCRdb keeps in-frame clones, though not all of them. Of around 340,000 clones in the sample, 85% to 90% were seen once. This sequence joins TRBV6-4 and TRBJ2-1, with 7 bases matching TRBD1. The material sequenced was PBMCs or T cells enriched from blood (not recorded which). The receptor was derived from a woman aged 25 to 39 who had been exposed to COVID-19. The CDR3: CASSPGQLSGEQFF. The CDR3 nucleotides are TGTGCCAGCAGCCCGGGACAGTTAAGCGGTGAGCAGTTCTTC.